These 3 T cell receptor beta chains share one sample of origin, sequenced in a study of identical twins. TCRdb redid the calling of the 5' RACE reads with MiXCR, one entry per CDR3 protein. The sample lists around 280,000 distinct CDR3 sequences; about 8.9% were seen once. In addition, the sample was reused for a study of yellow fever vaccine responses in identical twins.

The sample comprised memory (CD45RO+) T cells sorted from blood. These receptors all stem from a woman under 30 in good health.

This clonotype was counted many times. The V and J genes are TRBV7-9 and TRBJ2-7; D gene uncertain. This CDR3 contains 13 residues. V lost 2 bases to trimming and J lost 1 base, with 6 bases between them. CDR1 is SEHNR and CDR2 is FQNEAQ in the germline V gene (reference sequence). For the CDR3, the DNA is TGTGCCAGCAGCTTATTAGTTTCCTACGAGCAGTACTTC. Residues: CASSLLVSYEQYF.

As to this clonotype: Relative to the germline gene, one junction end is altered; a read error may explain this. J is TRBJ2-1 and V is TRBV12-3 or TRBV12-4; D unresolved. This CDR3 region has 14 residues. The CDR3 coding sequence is TGTGCCAGCAGTTTACAGTACTCCTACAATGGGCAGTTCTTC. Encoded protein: CASSLQYSYNGQFF.

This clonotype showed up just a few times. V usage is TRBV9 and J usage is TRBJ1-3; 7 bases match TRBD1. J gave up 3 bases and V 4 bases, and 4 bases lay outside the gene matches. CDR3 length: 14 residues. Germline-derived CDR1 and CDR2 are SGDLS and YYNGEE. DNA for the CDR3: TGTGCCAGCAGCCAGACAGGGCTTGGAAACACCATATATTTT. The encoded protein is CASSQTGLGNTIYF.